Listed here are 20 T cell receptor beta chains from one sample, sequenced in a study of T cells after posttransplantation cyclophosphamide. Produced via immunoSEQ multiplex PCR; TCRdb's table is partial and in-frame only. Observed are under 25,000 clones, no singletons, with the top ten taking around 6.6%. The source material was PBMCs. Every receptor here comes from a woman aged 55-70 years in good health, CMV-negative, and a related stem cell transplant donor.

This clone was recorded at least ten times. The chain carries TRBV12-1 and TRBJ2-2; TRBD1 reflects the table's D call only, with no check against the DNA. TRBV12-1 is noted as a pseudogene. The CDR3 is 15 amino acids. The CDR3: CASSLTGEGAGELFF. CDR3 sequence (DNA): TGTGCCAGCAGCTTGACAGGGGAAGGGGCCGGGGAGCTGTTTTTT.

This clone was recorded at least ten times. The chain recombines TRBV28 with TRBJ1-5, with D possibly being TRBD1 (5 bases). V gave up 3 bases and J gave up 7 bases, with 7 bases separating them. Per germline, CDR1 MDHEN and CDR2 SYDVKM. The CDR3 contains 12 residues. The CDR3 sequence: CASSFGGQPQHF. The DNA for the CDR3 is TGTGCCAGCAGTTTTGGGGGGCAGCCCCAGCATTTT.

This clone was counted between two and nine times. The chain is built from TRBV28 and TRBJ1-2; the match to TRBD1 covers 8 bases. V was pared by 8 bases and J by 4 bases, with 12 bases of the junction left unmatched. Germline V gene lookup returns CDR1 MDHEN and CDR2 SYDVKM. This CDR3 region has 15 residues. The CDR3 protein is CASGPPSGGIYGYTF. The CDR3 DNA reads TGTGCCAGCGGTCCCCCCTCAGGGGGCATCTATGGCTACACCTTC.

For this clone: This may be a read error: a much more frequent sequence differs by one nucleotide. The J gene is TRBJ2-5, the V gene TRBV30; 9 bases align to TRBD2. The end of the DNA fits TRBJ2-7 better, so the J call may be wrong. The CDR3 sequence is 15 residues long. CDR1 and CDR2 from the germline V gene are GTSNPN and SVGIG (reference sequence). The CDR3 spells CAWSSRLAVTYEQYF. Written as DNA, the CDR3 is TGTGCCTGGAGTTCACGACTAGCGGTAACCTACGAGCAGTACTTC.

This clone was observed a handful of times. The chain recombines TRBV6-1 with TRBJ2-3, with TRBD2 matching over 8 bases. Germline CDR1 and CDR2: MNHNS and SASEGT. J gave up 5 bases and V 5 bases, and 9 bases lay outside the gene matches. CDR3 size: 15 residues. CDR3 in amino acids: CASSPGASGLDTQYF. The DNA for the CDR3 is TGTGCCAGCAGTCCCGGGGCTAGCGGGTTAGATACGCAGTATTTT.

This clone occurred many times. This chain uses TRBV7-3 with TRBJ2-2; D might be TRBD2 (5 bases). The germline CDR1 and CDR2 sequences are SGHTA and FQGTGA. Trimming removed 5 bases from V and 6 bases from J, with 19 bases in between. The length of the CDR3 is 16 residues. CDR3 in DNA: TGTGCCAGCAGCGCTCGAACGGGGTCCAGCGCCGGGGAGCTGTTTTTT. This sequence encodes CASSARTGSSAGELFF.

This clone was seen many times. CDR3 in amino acids: CASRRSGGVTNTGELFF. The CDR3 nucleotides read TGTGCCAGTAGACGTAGCGGGGGAGTTACGAACACCGGGGAGCTGTTTTTT. The rearrangement links TRBV19 to TRBJ2-2; TRBD2 matches at 9 bases. Trimming at V came to 6 bases and at J to 0 bases, leaving 8 bases not matched to a gene. The CDR3 has 17 amino acids. Germline CDR1 and CDR2: LNHDA and SQIVND (reference sequence). The full variable domain, completed using reference TRBV19 and TRBJ2-2, is DGGITQSPKYLFRKEGQNVTLSCEQNLNHDAMYWYRQDPGQGLRLIYYSQIVNDFQKGDIAEGYSVSREKKESFPLTVTSAQKNPTAFYLCASRRSGGVTNTGELFFGEGSRLTVL.

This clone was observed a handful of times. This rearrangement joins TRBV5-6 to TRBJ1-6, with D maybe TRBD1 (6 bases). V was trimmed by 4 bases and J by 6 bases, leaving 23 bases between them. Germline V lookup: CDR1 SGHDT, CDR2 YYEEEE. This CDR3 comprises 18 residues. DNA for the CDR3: TGTGCCAGCAGCCATAATCTGGGGGCCTCAAGCGGTAATTCACCCCTCCACTTT. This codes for CASSHNLGASSGNSPLHF.

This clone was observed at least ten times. DNA for the CDR3: TGTGCCAGCAGCTTGGGGCTTGGCAATTCACCCCTCCACTTT. Encoded protein: CASSLGLGNSPLHF. This chain links TRBV5-6 with TRBJ1-6; D is uncertain. Germline lookup yields CDR1 SGHDT and CDR2 YYEEEE. Trimming pared 0 bases from V and 7 bases from J, leaving 8 bases between. This CDR3 has 14 residues.

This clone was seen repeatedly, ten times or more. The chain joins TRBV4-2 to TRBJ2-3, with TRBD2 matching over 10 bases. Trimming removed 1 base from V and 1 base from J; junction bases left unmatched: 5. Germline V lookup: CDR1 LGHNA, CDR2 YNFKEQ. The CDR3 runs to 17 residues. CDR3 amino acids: CASSQVSLAGGTDTQYF. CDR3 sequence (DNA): TGTGCCAGCAGCCAAGTGAGTCTAGCGGGGGGCACAGATACGCAGTATTTT.

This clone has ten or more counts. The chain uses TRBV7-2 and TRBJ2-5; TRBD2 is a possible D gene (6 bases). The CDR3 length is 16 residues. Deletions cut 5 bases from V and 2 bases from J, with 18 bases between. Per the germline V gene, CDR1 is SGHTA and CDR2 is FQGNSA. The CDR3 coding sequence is TGTGCCAGCAGCGAACCTAGGGCGGGAAGACAAGAGACCCAGTACTTC. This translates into CASSEPRAGRQETQYF.

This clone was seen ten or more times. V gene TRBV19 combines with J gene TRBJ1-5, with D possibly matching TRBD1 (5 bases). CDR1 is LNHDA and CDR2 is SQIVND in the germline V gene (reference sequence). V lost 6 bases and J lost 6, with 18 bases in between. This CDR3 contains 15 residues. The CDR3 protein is CASRDKQQGSQPQHF. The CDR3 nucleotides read TGTGCCAGTAGGGACAAGCAGCAAGGTTCTCAGCCCCAGCATTTT.

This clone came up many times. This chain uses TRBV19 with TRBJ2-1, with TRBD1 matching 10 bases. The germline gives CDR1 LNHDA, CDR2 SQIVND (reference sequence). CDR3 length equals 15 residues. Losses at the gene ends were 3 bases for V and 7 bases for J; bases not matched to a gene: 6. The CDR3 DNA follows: TGTGCCAGTAGTATCGCGGGACAGGGGTGGAATGAGCAGTTCTTC. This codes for CASSIAGQGWNEQFF.

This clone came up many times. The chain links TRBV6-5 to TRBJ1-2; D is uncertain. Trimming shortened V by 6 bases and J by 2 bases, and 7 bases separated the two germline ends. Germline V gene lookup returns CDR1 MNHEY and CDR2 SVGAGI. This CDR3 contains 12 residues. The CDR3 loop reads CASRSQNYGYTF. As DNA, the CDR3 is TGTGCCAGCAGGTCACAGAACTATGGCTACACCTTC.

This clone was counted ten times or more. The CDR3 reads CASSLKQGSSYEQYV. In DNA, the CDR3 is TGTGCCAGCAGTCTCAAACAGGGGAGCTCCTACGAGCAGTACGTC. The chain employs TRBV6-1 and TRBJ2-7; 7 bases are a match to TRBD1. The germline CDR1 and CDR2 sequences are MNHNS and SASEGT. J was trimmed by 0 bases and V by 5 bases; bases with no gene match: 7. This CDR3 spans 15 amino acids.

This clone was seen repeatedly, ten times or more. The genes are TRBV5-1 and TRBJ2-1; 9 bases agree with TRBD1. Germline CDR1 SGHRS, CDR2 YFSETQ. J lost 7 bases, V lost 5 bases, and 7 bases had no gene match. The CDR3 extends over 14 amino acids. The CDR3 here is CASRQGAAINEQFF. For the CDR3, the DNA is TGCGCCAGCAGACAGGGGGCTGCTATTAATGAGCAGTTCTTC. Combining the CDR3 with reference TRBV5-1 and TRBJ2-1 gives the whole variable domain KAGVTQTPRYLIKTRGQQVTLSCSPISGHRSVSWYQQTPGQGLQFLFEYFSETQRNKGNFPGRFSGRQFSNSRSEMNVSTLELGDSALYLCASRQGAAINEQFFGPGTRLTVL.

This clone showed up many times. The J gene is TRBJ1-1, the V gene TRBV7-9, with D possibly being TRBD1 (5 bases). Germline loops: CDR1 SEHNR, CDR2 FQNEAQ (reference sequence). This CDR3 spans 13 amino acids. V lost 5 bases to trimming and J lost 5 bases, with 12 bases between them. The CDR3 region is CASSRTGGTEAFF. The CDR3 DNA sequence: TGTGCCAGCAGCCGCACCGGGGGGACTGAAGCTTTCTTT.

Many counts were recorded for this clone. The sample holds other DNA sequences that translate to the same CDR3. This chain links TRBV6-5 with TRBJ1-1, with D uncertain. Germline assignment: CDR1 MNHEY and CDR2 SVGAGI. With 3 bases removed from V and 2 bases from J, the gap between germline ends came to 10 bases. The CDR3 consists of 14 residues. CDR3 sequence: CASSYLRGNTEAFF. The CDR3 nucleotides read TGTGCCAGCAGTTATCTCCGGGGTAACACTGAAGCTTTCTTT.

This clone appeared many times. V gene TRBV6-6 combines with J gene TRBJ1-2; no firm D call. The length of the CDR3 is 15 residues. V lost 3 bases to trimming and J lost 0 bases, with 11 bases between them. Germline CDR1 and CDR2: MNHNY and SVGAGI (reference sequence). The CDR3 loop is CASSYFQSANYGYTF. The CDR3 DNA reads TGTGCCAGCAGTTATTTTCAGTCCGCTAACTATGGCTACACCTTC.

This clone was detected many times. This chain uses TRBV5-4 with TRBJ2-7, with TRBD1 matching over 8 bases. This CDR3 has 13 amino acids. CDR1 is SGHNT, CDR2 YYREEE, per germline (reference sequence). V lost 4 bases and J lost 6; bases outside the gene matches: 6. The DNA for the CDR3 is TGTGCCAGCAGCACGGACAGGGTGGGCGAGCAGTACTTC. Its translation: CASSTDRVGEQYF.